This T cell receptor beta chain was found in a study of blood T cell repertoires in COVID-19. Study context: The study drew acute and convalescent COVID-19 samples from the United States, Italy and Spain. Sources were T cells, B-cell-depleted T cells, or PBMCs; the material itself was cDNA or gDNA.

Germline V gene lookup returns CDR1 SGHTA and CDR2 FQGTGA. The CDR3 totals 16 residues. V trimming: 0 bases; J trimming: 1 base; junction bases outside the gene matches: 4. Enrollees, about 18 to 90 years old, lived in some 24 US areas. Cohort assignment relied on participant-reported clinical history. The repertoire was sequenced with immunoSEQ multiplex PCR; TCRdb's copy has only in-frame clones and lacks some. Here the sample spans about 320,000 clones, about 88% being singletons. The clonotype comes from a man aged 60 to 75 who had recovered from COVID-19. The chain is built from TRBV7-3 and TRBJ2-3; TRBD2 aligns across 7 bases. Sequencing was done on a sample of PBMCs or T cells enriched from blood (not recorded which). As DNA, the CDR3 is TGTGCCAGCAGCTTAACCGGGAGGATGCGCACAGATACGCAGTATTTT. Translated: CASSLTGRMRTDTQYF.